The clone carrying this T cell receptor beta chain was recorded a few times. What it binds is not known. The PCR ran on 60 Vbeta and 13 Jbeta primers. Libraries were prepared by immunoSEQ multiplex PCR; TCRdb keeps only in-frame clonotypes and omits some of them. The table lists some 110,000 clones, over 9.5% of them singletons. This sample stems from a study of cytomegalovirus exposure and HLA in healthy donors. Study-level background: In an earlier analysis, almost 120 million unique TCR beta sequences were found from approximately 190 million T cells. Inside one of the first data releases sat around 86 million unique TCRs taken from HLA-typed donors.

The CDR3 contains 12 residues. The V and J ends lost 8 bases and 2 bases respectively, with 6 bases between them. The germline gives CDR1 LNHNV, CDR2 YYDKDF (reference sequence). Study-wide results and caveats: A later analysis found most CMV-associated TCR beta chains apparently HLA-restricted. What was likely a sequencing artifact was a cluster of highly shared sequence variants.

The chain recombines TRBV15 with TRBJ2-2; D remains unclear. This TCR was recovered from a man aged 35 to 55 in good health and CMV-seropositive. The specimen was PBMCs. The CDR3 region is CATEFNTGELFF. The CDR3 DNA reads TGTGCCACCGAGTTTAACACCGGGGAGCTGTTTTTT.